The entry below describes one TCR beta chain. The antigen is not known. This sample was taken from a study of T cell responses to AZD1222 COVID-19 vaccine. For the study at large: Pooling of second doses given at about 4 or about 12 weeks was done. Study-level results: Seropositive AZD1222 recipients at baseline numbered only five or six. All repertoire sampling was performed exclusively after the peak T cell response.

CDR3 size: 15 residues. CDR1 SGHTA and CDR2 FQGNSA come from the germline V gene. Trimming cost V 5 bases and J 0 bases, with 11 bases left between them. Generated by immunoSEQ multiplex PCR, the TCRdb table keeps only in-frame clones and is missing some. The sample lists about 100,000 clones, approximately 87% seen once, with over 3% in the top ten. This sample comprised peripheral blood, obtained on day 0 of AZD1222 vaccination. The TCR sequence derives from an adult in good health. This chain joins TRBV7-2 and TRBJ1-3; tentative D call: TRBD1 (6 bases). This CDR3 reads CASSRDRSSGNTIYF. CDR3 bases: TGTGCCAGCAGCAGAGACAGGAGCTCTGGAAACACCATATATTTT.